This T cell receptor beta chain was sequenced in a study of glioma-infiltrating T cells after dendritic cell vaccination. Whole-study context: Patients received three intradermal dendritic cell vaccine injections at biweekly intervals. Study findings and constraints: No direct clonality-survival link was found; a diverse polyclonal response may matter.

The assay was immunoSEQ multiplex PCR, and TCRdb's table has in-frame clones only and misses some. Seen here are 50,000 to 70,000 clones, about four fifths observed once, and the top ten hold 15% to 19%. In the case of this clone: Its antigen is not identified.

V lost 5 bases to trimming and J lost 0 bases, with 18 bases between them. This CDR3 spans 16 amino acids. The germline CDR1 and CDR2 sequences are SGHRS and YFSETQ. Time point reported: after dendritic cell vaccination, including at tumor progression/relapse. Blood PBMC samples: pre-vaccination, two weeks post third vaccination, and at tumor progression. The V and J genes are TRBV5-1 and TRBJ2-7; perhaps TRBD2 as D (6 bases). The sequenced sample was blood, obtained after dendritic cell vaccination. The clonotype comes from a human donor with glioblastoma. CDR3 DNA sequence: TGCGCCAGCAGACTAGCCTCCGACAGTTTCTCCTACGAGCAGTACTTC. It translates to CASRLASDSFSYEQYF.